The next 8 T cell receptor beta chains were all read from a single sample in a study of shared clonotypes between healthy human individuals (dated by TCRdb to about 2020). Library preparation was by the immunoSEQ multiplex PCR assay. TCRdb obtained this table from immuneACCESS and retained in-frame rearrangements with V and J assigned. These tables miss some clones; where compared with another copy, unresolved V genes account for less than half of the shortfall, and the remainder is unexplained. Recorded for this sample are some 1.1 million clones; about 72% of them occurred a single time. The ten largest clones capture approximately 0.95% of the sample. Sequenced material: memory CD4+ T cells from PBMCs. The meaning of the sample's cell subset or site label: CD45RA-negative fraction. Receptors were obtained from a man aged 18 to 30 in good health. Some clones in this sample may be carry-over from other donors' samples.

This clone occurred once. CDR3 nucleotide sequence: TGCGCCAGCAGCTTGGCAGGGGTTGGGGCCAACGTCCTGACTTTC. Translation gives CASSLAGVGANVLTF. V and J are TRBV5-1 and TRBJ2-6; D perhaps matches TRBD1 (6 bases). This CDR3 contains 15 residues. Trimming cost V 0 bases and J 3 bases, with 7 bases left between them. Germline V gene lookup returns CDR1 SGHRS and CDR2 YFSETQ.

Here the CDR3 reads CASLGDRGQPQHF. Written as DNA, the CDR3 is TGCGCCAGCCTGGGGGACAGGGGTCAGCCCCAGCATTTT. The rearrangement uses TRBV10-2 and TRBJ1-5, with 10 positions matching TRBD1. The CDR3 has 13 residues. From germline, CDR1 is WSHSY and CDR2 SAAADI. V dropped 8 bases and J dropped 6; count of bases not matched to a gene: 4.

This clone was detected only a few times. The chain carries TRBV18 and TRBJ1-2, with 7 bases lining up with TRBD1. This CDR3 is 15 amino acids long. Trimming at V came to 2 bases and at J to 0 bases, leaving 3 bases not matched to a gene. From germline, CDR1 is KGHSH and CDR2 LQKENI. This chain's CDR3 is CASSPTGTANYGYTF. As DNA, the CDR3 is TGTGCCAGCTCACCAACCGGGACAGCTAACTATGGCTACACCTTC.

This clone was seen just once. In the same sample, other DNA sequences code for this CDR3. This chain joins TRBV5-1 and TRBJ2-5; 13 nucleotides match TRBD2. The CDR3 has 15 amino acids. J lost 2 bases, V lost 4 bases, and 2 bases had no gene match. CDR1 and CDR2 from the germline V gene are SGHRS and YFSETQ. The CDR3, as DNA: TGCGCCAGCAGCCTGGGACTAGCGGGACAAGAGACCCAGTACTTC. Protein: CASSLGLAGQETQYF. Variable domain in full (rest from reference TRBV5-1 and TRBJ2-5): KAGVTQTPRYLIKTRGQQVTLSCSPISGHRSVSWYQQTPGQGLQFLFEYFSETQRNKGNFPGRFSGRQFSNSRSEMNVSTLELGDSALYLCASSLGLAGQETQYFGPGTRLLVL.

The chain has TRBV30 and TRBJ1-2; maybe TRBD1 (5 bases). The CDR3 loop spans 14 amino acids. The germline V and J ends were trimmed by 1 base and 3 bases, with 12 bases remaining between them. The germline gives CDR1 GTSNPN, CDR2 SVGIG (reference sequence). The CDR3 DNA sequence: TGTGCCTGGAGTGAGGCAGGGCCAGACTATGGCTACACCTTC. It is translated as CAWSEAGPDYGYTF.

This clone was seen only once. This may be a read error, as it is one base from a much larger clone. The identical CDR3 is also encoded by other nucleotide sequences in the sample. The chain recombines TRBV28 with TRBJ1-1, with a possible D match to TRBD1 (5 bases). The V gene's germline CDR1 is MDHEN and CDR2 SYDVKM. This CDR3 spans 14 amino acids. Trimming removed 5 bases from V and 1 base from J, with 11 bases in between. CDR3 sequence (DNA): TGTGCCAGCAGTCTCCGAACAGGGAACACTGAAGCTTTCTTT. This gives the protein CASSLRTGNTEAFF.

This clone was seen ten or more times. The chain joins TRBV14 to TRBJ2-7, with 9 bases that match TRBD2. Unmatched junction bases numbered 7, after V lost 1 base and J lost 9 bases. This CDR3 has 14 amino acids. CDR1 and CDR2 (germline): SGHDN, FVKESK. CDR3 sequence reads: CASSQVAGAPRQYF. CDR3 bases: TGTGCCAGCAGCCAAGTAGCGGGAGCCCCGAGGCAGTACTTC.

The rearrangement joins TRBV7-3 to TRBJ2-3; a possible D gene is TRBD1 (5 bases). Germline-derived CDR1 and CDR2 are SGHTA and FQGTGA. This CDR3 is 13 amino acids long. With 5 bases removed from V and 4 bases from J, the gap between germline ends came to 10 bases. The CDR3 sequence is CASSQGVADTQYF. In nucleotides, the CDR3 is TGTGCCAGCAGCCAAGGGGTCGCAGATACGCAGTATTTT.